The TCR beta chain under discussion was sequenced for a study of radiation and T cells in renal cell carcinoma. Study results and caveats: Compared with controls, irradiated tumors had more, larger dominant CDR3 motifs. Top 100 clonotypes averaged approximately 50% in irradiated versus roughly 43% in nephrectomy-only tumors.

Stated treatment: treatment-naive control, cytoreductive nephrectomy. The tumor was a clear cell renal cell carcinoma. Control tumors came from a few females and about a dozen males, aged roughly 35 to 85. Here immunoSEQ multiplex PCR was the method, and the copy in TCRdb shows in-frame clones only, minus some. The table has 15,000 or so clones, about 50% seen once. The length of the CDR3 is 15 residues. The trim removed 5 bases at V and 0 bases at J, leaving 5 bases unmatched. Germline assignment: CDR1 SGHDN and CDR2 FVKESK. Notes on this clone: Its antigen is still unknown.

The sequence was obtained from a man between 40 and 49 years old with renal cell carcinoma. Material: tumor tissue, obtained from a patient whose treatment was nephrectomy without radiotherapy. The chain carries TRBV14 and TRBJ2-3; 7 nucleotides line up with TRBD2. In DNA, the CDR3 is TGTGCCAGCAGCACCCCGGGGGGTAGCACAGATACGCAGTATTTT. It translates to CASSTPGGSTDTQYF.